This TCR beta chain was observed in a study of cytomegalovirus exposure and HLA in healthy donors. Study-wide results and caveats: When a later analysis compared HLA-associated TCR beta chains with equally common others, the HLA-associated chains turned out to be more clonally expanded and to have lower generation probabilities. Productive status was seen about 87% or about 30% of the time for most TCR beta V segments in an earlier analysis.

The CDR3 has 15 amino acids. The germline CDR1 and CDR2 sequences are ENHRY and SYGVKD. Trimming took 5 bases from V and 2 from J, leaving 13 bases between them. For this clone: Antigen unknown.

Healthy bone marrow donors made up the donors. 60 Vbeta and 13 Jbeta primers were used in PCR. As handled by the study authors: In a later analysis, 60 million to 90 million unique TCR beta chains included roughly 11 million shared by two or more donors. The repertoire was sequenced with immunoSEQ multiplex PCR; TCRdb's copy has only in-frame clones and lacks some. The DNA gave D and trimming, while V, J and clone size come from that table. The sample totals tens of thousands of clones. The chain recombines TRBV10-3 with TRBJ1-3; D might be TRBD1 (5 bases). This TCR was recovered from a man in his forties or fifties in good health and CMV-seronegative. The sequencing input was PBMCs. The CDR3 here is CAISPIAGTGNTIYF. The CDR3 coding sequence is TGTGCCATCAGTCCTATTGCAGGGACTGGAAACACCATATATTTT.